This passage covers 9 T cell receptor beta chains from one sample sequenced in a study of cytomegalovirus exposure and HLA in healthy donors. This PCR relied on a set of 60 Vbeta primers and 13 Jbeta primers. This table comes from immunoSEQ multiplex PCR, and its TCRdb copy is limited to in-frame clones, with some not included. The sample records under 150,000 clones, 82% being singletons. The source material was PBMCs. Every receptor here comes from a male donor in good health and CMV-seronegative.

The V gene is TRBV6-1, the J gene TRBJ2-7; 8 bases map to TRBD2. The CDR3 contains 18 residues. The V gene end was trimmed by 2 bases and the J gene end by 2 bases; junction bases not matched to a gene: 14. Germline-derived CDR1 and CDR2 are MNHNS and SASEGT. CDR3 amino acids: CASSELKAGEGITYEQYF. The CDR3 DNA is TGTGCCAGCAGTGAATTAAAAGCGGGAGAGGGTATCACCTACGAGCAGTACTTC.

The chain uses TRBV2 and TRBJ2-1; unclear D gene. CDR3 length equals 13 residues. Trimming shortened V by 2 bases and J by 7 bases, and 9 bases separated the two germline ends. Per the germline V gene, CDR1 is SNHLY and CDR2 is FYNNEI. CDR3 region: CASSEHSPNEQFF. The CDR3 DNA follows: TGTGCCAGCAGTGAACACAGCCCAAATGAGCAGTTCTTC.

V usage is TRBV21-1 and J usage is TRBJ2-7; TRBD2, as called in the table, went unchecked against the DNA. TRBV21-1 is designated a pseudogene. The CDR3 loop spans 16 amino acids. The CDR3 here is CASSARAAVSPDEQYF. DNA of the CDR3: TGTGCCAGCAGCGCGCGGGCGGCAGTGTCCCCTGACGAGCAGTACTTC.

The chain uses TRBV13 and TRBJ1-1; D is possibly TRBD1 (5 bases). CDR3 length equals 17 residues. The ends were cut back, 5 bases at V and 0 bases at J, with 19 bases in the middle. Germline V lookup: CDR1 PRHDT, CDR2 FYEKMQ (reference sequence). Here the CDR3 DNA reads TGTGCCAGCAGCCGCAATCAGGGCGATCTAATGAACACTGAAGCTTTCTTT. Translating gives CASSRNQGDLMNTEAFF. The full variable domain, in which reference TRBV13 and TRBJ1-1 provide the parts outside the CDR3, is AAGVIQSPRHLIKEKRETATLKCYPIPRHDTVYWYQQGPGQDPQFLISFYEKMQSDKGSIPDRFSAQQFSDYHSELNMSSLELGDSALYFCASSRNQGDLMNTEAFFGQGTRLTVV.

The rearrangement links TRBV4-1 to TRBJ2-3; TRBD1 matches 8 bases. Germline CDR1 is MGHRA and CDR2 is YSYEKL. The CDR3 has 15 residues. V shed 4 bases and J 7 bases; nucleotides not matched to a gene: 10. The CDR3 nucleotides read TGCGCCAGCAGCCCAGGACAGGGCCCCGGGAATACGCAGTATTTT. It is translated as CASSPGQGPGNTQYF.

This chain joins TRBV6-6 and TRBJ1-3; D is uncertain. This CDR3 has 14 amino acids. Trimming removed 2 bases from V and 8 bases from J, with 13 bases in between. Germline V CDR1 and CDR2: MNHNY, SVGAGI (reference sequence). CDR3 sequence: CASSYPSRLDTIYF. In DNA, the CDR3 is TGTGCCAGCAGTTACCCGTCCAGGCTGGACACCATATATTTT.

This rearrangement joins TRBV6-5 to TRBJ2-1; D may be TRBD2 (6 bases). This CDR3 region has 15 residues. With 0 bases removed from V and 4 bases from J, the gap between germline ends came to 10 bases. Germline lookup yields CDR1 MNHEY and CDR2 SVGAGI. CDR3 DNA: TGTGCCAGCAGTTACTCTGGCGGGGCGTACAATGAGCAGTTCTTC. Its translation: CASSYSGGAYNEQFF.

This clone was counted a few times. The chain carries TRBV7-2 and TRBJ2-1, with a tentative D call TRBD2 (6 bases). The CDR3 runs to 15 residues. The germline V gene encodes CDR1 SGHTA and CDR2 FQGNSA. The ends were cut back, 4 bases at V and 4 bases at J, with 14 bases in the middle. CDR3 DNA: TGTGCCAGCAGCTCAAGCGGGCGGTCATACAATGAGCAGTTCTTC. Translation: CASSSSGRSYNEQFF.

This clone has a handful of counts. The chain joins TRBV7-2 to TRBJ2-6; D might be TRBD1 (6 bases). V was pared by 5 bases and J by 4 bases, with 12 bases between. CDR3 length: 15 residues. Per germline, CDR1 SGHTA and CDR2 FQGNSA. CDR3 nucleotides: TGTGCCAGCAGCACGGACAGTACCGGGGCCAACGTCCTGACTTTC. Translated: CASSTDSTGANVLTF.